This T cell receptor (beta chain) was captured in a study of T cells after yellow fever vaccination. V shed 8 bases and J 2 bases; nucleotides not matched to a gene: 8. CDR3 size: 15 residues. Per germline, CDR1 ENHRY and CDR2 SYGVKD. In making TCR cDNA, 5'RACE template switching added a universal primer site and UMIs to it. One entry per CDR3 protein results from TCRdb running MiXCR on the 5' RACE reads. The sample shows 300,000 to 400,000 distinct CDR3 sequences, about 8.7% of them seen only once. This clonotype was picked up a small number of times. The sample consisted of PBMCs, taken on the day of the first yellow fever vaccination. This TCR was sampled from a man between 18 and 35 years old who received the YFV17D yellow fever vaccine. The chain has TRBV10-3 and TRBJ2-3; TRBD2 aligns across 9 bases. In DNA, the CDR3 is TGTGCCATCGGTAGCGGGGGCCTACCCACAGATACGCAGTATTTT. Encoded protein: CAIGSGGLPTDTQYF.